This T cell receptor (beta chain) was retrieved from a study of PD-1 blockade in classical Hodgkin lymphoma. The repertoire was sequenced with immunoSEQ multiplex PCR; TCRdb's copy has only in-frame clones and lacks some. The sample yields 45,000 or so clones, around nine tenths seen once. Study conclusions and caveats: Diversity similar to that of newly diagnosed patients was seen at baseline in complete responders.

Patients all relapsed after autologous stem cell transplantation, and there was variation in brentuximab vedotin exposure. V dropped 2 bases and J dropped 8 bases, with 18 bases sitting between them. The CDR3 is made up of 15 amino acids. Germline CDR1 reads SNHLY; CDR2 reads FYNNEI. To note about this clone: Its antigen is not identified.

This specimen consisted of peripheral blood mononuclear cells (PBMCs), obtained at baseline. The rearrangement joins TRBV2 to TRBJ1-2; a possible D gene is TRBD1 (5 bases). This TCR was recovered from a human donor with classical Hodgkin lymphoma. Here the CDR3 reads CASSELTGGGVGYTF. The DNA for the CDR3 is TGTGCCAGCAGTGAATTAACAGGTGGAGGGGTAGGCTACACCTTC.